This entry lists 7 T cell receptor beta chains sequenced from one sample in a study of beta chain features in type 1 diabetes. Reverse transcription of all isolated RNA meant that expressed TCRB transcripts were sequenced. The repertoire was sequenced with immunoSEQ multiplex PCR; TCRdb's copy has only in-frame clones and lacks some. The sample gives about 410,000 clones, approximately 15% of which show up once; roughly 0.033% is in the top ten. Sample: naive CD4+ T cells from blood. These receptors all stem from a man younger than 45 in good health.

The chain is built from TRBV10-3 and TRBJ2-1, with D unresolved. Trimming stripped 2 bases from V and 0 bases from J, with 11 bases between. Germline loops: CDR1 ENHRY, CDR2 SYGVKD. This CDR3 is built from 16 residues. DNA for the CDR3: TGTGCCATCAGTGAGACGACCACGAGCTCCTACAATGAGCAGTTCTTC. Translation: CAISETTTSSYNEQFF.

The rearrangement uses TRBV7-2 and TRBJ2-5; 8 bases are a match to TRBD1. CDR1 is SGHTA and CDR2 is FQGNSA in the germline V gene. The CDR3 is made up of 14 amino acids. V was pared by 8 bases and J by 1 base, with 6 bases of the junction left unmatched. CDR3 amino acids: CASGPTGAQETQYF. Here the CDR3 DNA reads TGTGCCAGCGGACCGACAGGGGCCCAAGAGACCCAGTACTTC.

This clone was detected only a few times. The CDR3 loop reads CSVGTSRGTDTQYF. In nucleotides, the CDR3 is TGCAGCGTCGGGACTAGTAGGGGAACAGATACGCAGTATTTT. The chain joins TRBV29-1 to TRBJ2-3; 8 nucleotides match TRBD2. The V and J ends lost 6 bases and 3 bases, in that order; junction bases with no gene match: 8. This CDR3 has 14 amino acids. Germline lookup yields CDR1 SQVTM and CDR2 ANQGSEA.

V and J are TRBV7-9 and TRBJ2-2, with a weak D call TRBD1 (6 bases). Trimming removed 5 bases at V and 0 bases at J, with 13 bases between. The CDR3 length is 16 residues. Germline V gene sequence: CDR1 SEHNR, CDR2 FQNEAQ (reference sequence). The CDR3 reads CASSATGTPNTGELFF. The CDR3 bases are TGTGCCAGCAGCGCAACCGGGACACCGAACACCGGGGAGCTGTTTTTT.

The chain links TRBV15 to TRBJ1-1; unclear D gene. The CDR3 covers 13 residues. The V and J ends lost 4 bases and 4 bases respectively, with 10 bases between them. Looked up from germline, CDR1 is LNHNV and CDR2 is YYDKDF (reference sequence). The CDR3 loop reads CATSTTTATEAFF. CDR3 coding DNA: TGTGCCACCAGCACAACTACAGCCACTGAAGCTTTCTTT.

This clone was counted only a few times. This rearrangement joins TRBV5-1 to TRBJ2-7; 8 positions match TRBD1. V shed 4 bases, J shed 1 base, and the junction held 4 bases outside the gene matches. CDR1 is SGHRS and CDR2 is YFSETQ in the germline V gene. The CDR3 is made up of 14 amino acids. Here the CDR3 reads CASSPGQGSYEQYF. As DNA, the CDR3 is TGCGCCAGCAGCCCCGGACAGGGATCCTACGAGCAGTACTTC. Together with reference TRBV5-1 and TRBJ2-7, the CDR3 gives the full variable domain: KAGVTQTPRYLIKTRGQQVTLSCSPISGHRSVSWYQQTPGQGLQFLFEYFSETQRNKGNFPGRFSGRQFSNSRSEMNVSTLELGDSALYLCASSPGQGSYEQYFGPGTRLTVT.

The chain employs TRBV5-4 and TRBJ2-1, with D possibly matching TRBD2 (5 bases). Germline V gene lookup returns CDR1 SGHNT and CDR2 YYREEE (reference sequence). CDR3 length equals 15 residues. V lost 0 bases and J 6 bases, leaving 13 bases between the germline ends. For the CDR3, the DNA is TGTGCCAGCAGCTTGGGGGCCACCCGGGGCAATGAGCAGTTCTTC. Encoded protein: CASSLGATRGNEQFF.